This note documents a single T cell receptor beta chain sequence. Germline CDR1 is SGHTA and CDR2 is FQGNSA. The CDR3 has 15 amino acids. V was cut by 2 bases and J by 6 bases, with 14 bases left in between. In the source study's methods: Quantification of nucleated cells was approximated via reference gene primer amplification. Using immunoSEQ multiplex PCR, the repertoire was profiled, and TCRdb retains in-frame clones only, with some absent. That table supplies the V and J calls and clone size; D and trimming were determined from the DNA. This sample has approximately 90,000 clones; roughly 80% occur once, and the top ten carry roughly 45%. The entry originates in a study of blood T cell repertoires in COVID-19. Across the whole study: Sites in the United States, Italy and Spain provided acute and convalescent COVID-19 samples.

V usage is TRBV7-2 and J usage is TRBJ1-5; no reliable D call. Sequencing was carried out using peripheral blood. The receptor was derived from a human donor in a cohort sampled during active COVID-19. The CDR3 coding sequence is TGTGCCAGCAGCTTAAACGGGGTCTTGGGTCAGCCCCAGCATTTT. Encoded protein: CASSLNGVLGQPQHF.